This is a list of T cell receptor beta chains from one sample in a study of cytomegalovirus exposure and HLA in healthy donors. Some clones are missing from TCRdb's copy, which holds only in-frame ones; the method was immunoSEQ multiplex PCR. There are roughly 150,000 clones in the sample; 75% to 90% occur only once, and 0.95% to 1.5% lies in the top ten. The sequenced material came from PBMCs. All receptors derive from a female donor in good health and CMV-seronegative. Each CDR3 is given with its conserved first and last residue. A D gene is named only where the DNA matches it firmly. The size of a clone is reported for some rows only, either as once, few or many, or as a class for expanded clones.

j_gene | abundance | v_gene | d_gene | CDR3nt | CDR3aa
TRBJ2-7 | NA | TRBV7-2 | TRBD2 | TGTGCCAGCAGCTTAGATCAAACTAGCGGTTACGAGCAGTACTTC | CASSLDQTSGYEQYF
TRBJ2-7 | NA | TRBV5-6 | NA | TGTGCCAGCAGCGGGGGCGGGTACGAGCAGTACTTC | CASSGGGYEQYF
TRBJ2-7 | NA | TRBV9 | TRBD2 | TGTGCCAGCAGCGCTCGACTAGCGGGAAAGCAGTACTTC | CASSARLAGKQYF
TRBJ2-1 | NA | TRBV30 | NA | TGTGCCTACTACGGAGGGAATGAGCAGTTCTTC | CAYYGGNEQFF
TRBJ2-1 | NA | TRBV2 | NA | TGTGCCAGCAGTGAAATAATGGGCGTAACACCCTACAATGAGCAGTTCTTC | CASSEIMGVTPYNEQFF
TRBJ2-7 | NA | TRBV15 | NA | TGTGCCACCAGCAGAGGAGGGTCGTACGAGCAGTACTTC | CATSRGGSYEQYF
TRBJ1-1 | NA | TRBV29-1 | NA | TGCAGCGTCACCTTCGCGGGGGCCGGCACTGAAGCTTTCTTT | CSVTFAGAGTEAFF
TRBJ1-1 | NA | TRBV12-5 | NA | TGTGCTAGTGGTACCACGAGCACTGAAGCTTTCTTT | CASGTTSTEAFF
TRBJ1-4 | NA | TRBV10-3 | TRBD1 | TGTGCCATCAGTGACGGGACAGGGGTTGAAAAACTGTTTTTT | CAISDGTGVEKLFF
TRBJ1-1 | NA | TRBV18 | NA | TGTGCCAGCTCAGCCAACAAGAACACTGAAGCTTTCTTT | CASSANKNTEAFF
TRBJ2-1 | once | TRBV2 | TRBD2 | TGTGCCAGCAGTGGAGCTAGCGGGGGCAATGAGCAGTTCTTC | CASSGASGGNEQFF
TRBJ2-2 | NA | TRBV11-3 | NA | TGTGCCAGCAGCCTCAGAGGGGGTAACACCGGGGAGCTGTTTTTT | CASSLRGGNTGELFF
TRBJ2-7 | NA | TRBV27 | TRBD1 | TGTGCCAGCAGGCCTCCACAGGGGGCTGGCTACGAGCAGTACTTC | CASRPPQGAGYEQYF
TRBJ2-7 | few | TRBV5-8 | NA | TGTGCCAGCAGCTTGGCCGTCCGCGTCTACGAGCAGTACTTC | CASSLAVRVYEQYF